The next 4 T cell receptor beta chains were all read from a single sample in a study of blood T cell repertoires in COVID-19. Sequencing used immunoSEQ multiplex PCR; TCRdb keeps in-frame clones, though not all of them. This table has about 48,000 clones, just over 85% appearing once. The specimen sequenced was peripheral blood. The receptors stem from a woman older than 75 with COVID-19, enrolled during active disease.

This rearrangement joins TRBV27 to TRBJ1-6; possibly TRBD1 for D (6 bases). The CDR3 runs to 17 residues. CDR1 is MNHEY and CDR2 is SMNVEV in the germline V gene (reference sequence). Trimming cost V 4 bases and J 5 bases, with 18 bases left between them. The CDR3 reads CASSSLGQRVDNSPLHF. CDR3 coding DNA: TGTGCCAGCAGTTCCCTGGGACAACGGGTGGATAATTCACCCCTCCACTTT.

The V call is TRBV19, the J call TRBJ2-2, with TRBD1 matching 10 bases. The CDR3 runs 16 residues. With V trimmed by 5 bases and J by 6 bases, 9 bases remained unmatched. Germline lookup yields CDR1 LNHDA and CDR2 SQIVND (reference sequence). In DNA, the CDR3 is TGTGCCAGTAGTGCCCCGGGACAGGGGTTCGCCGGGGAGCTGTTTTTT. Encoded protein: CASSAPGQGFAGELFF.

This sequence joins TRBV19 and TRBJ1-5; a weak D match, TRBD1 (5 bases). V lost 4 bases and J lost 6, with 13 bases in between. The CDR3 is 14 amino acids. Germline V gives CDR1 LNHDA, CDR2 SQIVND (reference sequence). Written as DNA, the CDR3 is TGTGCCAGTAGTAGGAAGGGGCTTATTCAGCCCCAGCATTTT. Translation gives CASSRKGLIQPQHF.

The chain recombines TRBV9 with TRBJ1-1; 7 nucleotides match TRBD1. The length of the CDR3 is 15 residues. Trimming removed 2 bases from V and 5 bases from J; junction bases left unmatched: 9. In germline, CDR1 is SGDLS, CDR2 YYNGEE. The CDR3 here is CASSVSQGRRTEAFF. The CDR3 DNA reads TGTGCCAGCAGCGTTTCACAGGGGAGACGAACTGAAGCTTTCTTT.